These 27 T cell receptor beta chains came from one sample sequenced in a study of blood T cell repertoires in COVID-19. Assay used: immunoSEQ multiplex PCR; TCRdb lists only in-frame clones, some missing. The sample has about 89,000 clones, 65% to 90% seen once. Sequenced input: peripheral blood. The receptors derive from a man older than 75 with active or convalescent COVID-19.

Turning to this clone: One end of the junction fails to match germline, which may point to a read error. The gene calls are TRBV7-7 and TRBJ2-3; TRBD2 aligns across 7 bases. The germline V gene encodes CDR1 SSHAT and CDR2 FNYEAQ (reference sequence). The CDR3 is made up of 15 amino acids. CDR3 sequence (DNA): TGTGCTAGCAGCTCTAGCGGAACTAGCACAGATACGCAGTATTTT. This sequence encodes CASSSSGTSTDTQYF. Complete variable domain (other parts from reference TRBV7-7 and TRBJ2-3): GAGVSQSPRYKVTKRGQDVTLRCDPISSHATLYWYQQALGQGPEFLTYFNYEAQPDKSGLPSDRFSAERPEGSISTLTIQRTEQRDSAMYRCASSSSGTSTDTQYFGPGTRLTVL.

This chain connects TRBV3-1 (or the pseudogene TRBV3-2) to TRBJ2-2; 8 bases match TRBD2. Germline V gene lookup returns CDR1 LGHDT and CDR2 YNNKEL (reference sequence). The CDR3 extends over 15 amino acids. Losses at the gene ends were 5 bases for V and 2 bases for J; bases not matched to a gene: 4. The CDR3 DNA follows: TGTGCCAGCAGCTCATTAGCGGGAAACACCGGGGAGCTGTTTTTT. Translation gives CASSSLAGNTGELFF.

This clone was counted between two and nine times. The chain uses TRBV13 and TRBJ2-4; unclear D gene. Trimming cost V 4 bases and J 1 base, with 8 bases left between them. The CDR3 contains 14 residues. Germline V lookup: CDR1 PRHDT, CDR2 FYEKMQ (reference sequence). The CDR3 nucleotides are TGTGCCAGCAGCTCCCCCGGGGCCAAAAACATTCAGTACTTC. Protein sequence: CASSSPGAKNIQYF. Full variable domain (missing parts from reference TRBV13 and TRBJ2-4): AAGVIQSPRHLIKEKRETATLKCYPIPRHDTVYWYQQGPGQDPQFLISFYEKMQSDKGSIPDRFSAQQFSDYHSELNMSSLELGDSALYFCASSSPGAKNIQYFGAGTRLSVL.

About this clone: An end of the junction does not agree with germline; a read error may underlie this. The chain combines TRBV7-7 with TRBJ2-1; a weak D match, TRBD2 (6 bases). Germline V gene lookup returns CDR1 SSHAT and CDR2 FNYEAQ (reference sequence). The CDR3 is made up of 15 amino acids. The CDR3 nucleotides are TGTGCTAGCAGCTTAGAAGGACTACTATACAATGAGCAGTTCTTC. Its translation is CASSLEGLLYNEQFF.

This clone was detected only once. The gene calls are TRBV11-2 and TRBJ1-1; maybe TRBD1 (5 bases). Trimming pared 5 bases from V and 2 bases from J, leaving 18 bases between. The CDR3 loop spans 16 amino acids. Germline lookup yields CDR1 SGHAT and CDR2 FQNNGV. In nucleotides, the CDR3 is TGTGCCAGCAGCCCCCGCGGGGCATGGGTTAACACTGAAGCTTTCTTT. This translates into CASSPRGAWVNTEAFF.

CDR3 loop: CASSFQGQSRDEQFF. CDR3 DNA sequence: TGTGCCAGCAGCTTTCAGGGACAGTCCAGGGATGAGCAGTTCTTC. The chain has TRBV5-4 and TRBJ2-1; TRBD1 aligns across 7 bases. CDR1 and CDR2 from the germline V gene are SGHNT and YYREEE (reference sequence). V lost 2 bases, J lost 8 bases, and 10 bases stayed unmatched. The CDR3 totals 15 residues.

CDR3 DNA: TGTGCCACGAATAACAGGGGAACTGAAGCTTTCTTT. It translates to CATNNRGTEAFF. V usage is TRBV2 and J usage is TRBJ1-1, with TRBD1 matching 7 bases. After removal of 10 bases from V and 5 bases from J, the junction contained 7 bases not matched to a gene. The CDR3 runs to 12 residues. Germline-derived CDR1 and CDR2 are SNHLY and FYNNEI.

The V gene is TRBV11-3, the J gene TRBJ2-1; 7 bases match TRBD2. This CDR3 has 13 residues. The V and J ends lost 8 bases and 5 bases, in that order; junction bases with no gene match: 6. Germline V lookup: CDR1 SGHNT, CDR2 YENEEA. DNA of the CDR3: TGTGCCAGCGGTTCTAGCGGCCACAATGAGCAGTTCTTC. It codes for CASGSSGHNEQFF. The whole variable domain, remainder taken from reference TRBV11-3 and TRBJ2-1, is EAGVVQSPRYKIIEKKQPVAFWCNPISGHNTLYWYLQNLGQGPELLIRYENEEAVDDSQLPKDRFSAERLKGVDSTLKIQPAELGDSAVYLCASGSSGHNEQFFGPGTRLTVL.

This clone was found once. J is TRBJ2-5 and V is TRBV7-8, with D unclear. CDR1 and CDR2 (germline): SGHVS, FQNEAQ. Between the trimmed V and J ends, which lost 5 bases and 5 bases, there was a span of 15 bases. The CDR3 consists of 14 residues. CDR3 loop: CASSVNRVGETQYF. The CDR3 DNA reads TGTGCCAGCAGCGTTAATCGGGTTGGGGAGACCCAGTACTTC. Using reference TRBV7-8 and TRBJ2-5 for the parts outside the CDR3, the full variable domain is GAGVSQSPRYKVAKRGQDVALRCDPISGHVSLFWYQQALGQGPEFLTYFQNEAQLDKSGLPSDRFFAERPEGSVSTLKIQRTQQEDSAVYLCASSVNRVGETQYFGPGTRLLVL.

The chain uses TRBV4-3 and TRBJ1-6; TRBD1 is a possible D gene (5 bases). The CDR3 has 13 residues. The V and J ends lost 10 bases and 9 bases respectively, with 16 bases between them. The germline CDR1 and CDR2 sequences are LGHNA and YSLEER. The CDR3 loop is CATATGVGSPLHF. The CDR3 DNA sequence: TGCGCCACCGCGACGGGGGTGGGTTCACCCCTCCACTTT.

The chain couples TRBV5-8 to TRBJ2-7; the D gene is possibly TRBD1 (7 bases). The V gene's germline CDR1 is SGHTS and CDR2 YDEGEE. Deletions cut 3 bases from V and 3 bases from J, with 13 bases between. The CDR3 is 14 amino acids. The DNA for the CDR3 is TGTGCCAGCAGCTCTCAGGGGGGTCTCTACGAGCAGTACTTC. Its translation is CASSSQGGLYEQYF.

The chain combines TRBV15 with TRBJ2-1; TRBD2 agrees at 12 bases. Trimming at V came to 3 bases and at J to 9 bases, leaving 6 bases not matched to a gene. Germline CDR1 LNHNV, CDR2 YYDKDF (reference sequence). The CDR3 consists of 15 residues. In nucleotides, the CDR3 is TGTGCCACCAGCAGGAGACTAGCGGGGGTCCCTGAGCAGTTCTTC. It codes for CATSRRLAGVPEQFF.

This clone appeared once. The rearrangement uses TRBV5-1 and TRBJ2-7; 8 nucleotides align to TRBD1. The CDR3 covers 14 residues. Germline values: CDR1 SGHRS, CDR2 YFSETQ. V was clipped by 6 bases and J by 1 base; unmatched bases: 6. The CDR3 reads CASNQGANSYEQYF. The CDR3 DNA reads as TGCGCCAGCAACCAGGGGGCGAATTCCTACGAGCAGTACTTC.

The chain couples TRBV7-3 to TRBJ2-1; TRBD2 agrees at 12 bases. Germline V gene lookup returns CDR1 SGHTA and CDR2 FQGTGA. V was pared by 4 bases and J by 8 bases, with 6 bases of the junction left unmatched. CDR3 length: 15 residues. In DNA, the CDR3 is TGTGCCAGCAGCTCCTCTAGCGGGAGGGCCCATGAGCAGTTCTTC. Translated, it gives CASSSSSGRAHEQFF.

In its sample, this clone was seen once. The CDR3 loop reads CATRGIVSYNEQFF. The CDR3 bases are TGTGCCACCCGCGGGATTGTCTCCTACAATGAGCAGTTCTTC. This chain connects TRBV27 to TRBJ2-1; TRBD2 is a possible D gene (6 bases). The CDR3 sequence is 14 residues long. The V gene's germline CDR1 is MNHEY and CDR2 SMNVEV (reference sequence). Trimming took off 10 bases at V and 0 bases at J, with 13 bases between the two ends.

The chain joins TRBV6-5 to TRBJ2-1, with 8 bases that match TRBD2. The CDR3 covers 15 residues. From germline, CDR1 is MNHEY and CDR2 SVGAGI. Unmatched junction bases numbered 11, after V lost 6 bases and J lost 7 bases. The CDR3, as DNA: TGTGCCAGCAGCACGTCCGGGACTAGTTGGAATGAGCAGTTCTTC. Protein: CASSTSGTSWNEQFF.

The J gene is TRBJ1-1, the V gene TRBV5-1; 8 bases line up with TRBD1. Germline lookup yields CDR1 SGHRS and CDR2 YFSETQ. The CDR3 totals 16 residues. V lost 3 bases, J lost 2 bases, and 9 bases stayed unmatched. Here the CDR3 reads CASSSQGQGLNTEAFF. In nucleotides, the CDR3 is TGCGCCAGCAGCTCTCAAGGACAGGGACTCAACACTGAAGCTTTCTTT.

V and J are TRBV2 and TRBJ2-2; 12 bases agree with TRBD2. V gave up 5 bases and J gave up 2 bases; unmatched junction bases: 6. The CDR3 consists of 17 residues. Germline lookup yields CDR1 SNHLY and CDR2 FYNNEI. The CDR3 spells CASSQLLAGGNTGELFF. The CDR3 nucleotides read TGTGCCAGCAGTCAGTTACTAGCGGGAGGTAACACCGGGGAGCTGTTTTTT.

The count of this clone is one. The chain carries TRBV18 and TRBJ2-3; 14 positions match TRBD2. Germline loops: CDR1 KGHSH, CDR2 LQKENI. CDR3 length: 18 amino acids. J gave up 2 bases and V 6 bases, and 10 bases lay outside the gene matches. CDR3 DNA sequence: TGTGCCAGCTCTCCCCTACCGACTAGCGGGAGGGTCACAGATACGCAGTATTTT. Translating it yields CASSPLPTSGRVTDTQYF.

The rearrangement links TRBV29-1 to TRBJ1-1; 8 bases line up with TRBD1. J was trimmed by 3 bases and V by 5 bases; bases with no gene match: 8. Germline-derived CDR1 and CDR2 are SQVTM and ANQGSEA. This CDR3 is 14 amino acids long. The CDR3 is CSVTNRGGDTEAFF. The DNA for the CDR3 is TGCAGCGTTACCAACAGGGGGGGGGACACTGAAGCTTTCTTT. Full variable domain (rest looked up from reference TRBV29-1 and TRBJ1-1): SAVISQKPSRDICQRGTSLTIQCQVDSQVTMMFWYRQQPGQSLTLIATANQGSEATYESGFVIDKFPISRPNLTFSTLTVSNMSPEDSSIYLCSVTNRGGDTEAFFGQGTRLTVV.

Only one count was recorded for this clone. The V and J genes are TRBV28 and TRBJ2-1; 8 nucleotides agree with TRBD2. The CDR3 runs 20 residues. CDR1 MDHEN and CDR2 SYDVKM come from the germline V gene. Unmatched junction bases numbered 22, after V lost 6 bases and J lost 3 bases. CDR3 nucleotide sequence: TGTGCCAGCAGCTACCTTATCGGGAGGGCCTCAATGTCCTACTACAATGAGCAGTTCTTC. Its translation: CASSYLIGRASMSYYNEQFF.

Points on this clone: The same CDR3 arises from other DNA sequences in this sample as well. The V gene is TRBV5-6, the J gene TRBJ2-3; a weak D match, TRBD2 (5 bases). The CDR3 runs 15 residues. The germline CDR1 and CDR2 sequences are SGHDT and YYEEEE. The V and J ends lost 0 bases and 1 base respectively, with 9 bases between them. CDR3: CASSLVAGGTDTQYF. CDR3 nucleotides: TGTGCCAGCAGCTTGGTTGCGGGTGGCACAGATACGCAGTATTTT.

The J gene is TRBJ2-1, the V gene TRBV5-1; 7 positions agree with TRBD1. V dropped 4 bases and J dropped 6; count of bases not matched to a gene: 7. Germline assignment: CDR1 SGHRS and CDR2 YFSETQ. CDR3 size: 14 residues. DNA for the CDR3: TGCGCCAGCAGCCTGCGGACAGGTTCCAATGAGCAGTTCTTC. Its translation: CASSLRTGSNEQFF.

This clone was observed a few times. CDR3: CASSSTLAGLYEQYF. The CDR3 nucleotides read TGTGCCAGCAGTTCGACCCTAGCGGGACTTTACGAGCAGTACTTC. This rearrangement joins TRBV27 to TRBJ2-7; TRBD2 matches at 9 bases. Germline CDR1 and CDR2: MNHEY and SMNVEV (reference sequence). With V trimmed by 4 bases and J by 4 bases, 8 bases remained unmatched. The CDR3 covers 15 residues.

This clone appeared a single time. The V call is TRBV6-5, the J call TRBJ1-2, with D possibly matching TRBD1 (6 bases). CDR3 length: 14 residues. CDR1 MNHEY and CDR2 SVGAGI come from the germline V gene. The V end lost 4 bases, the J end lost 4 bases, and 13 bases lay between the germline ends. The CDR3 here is CASSLQGALYGYTF. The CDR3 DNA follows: TGTGCCAGCAGTTTACAGGGAGCCCTCTATGGCTACACCTTC.

CDR3 nucleotides: TGTGCCAGCAGTTTAAGTAGGGGATTCTCTGGAAACACCATATATTTT. It yields the protein CASSLSRGFSGNTIYF. The chain links TRBV28 to TRBJ1-3; D is possibly TRBD1 (5 bases). CDR3 length: 16 amino acids. Per the germline V gene, CDR1 is MDHEN and CDR2 is SYDVKM. V lost 2 bases and J 0 bases, leaving 11 bases between the germline ends.

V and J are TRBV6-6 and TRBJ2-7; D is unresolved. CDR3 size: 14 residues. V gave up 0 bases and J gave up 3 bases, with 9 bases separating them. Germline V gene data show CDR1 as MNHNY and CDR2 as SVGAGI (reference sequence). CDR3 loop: CASSYSGRLYEQYF. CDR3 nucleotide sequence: TGTGCCAGCAGTTACTCAGGCAGACTCTACGAGCAGTACTTC.